This T cell receptor (beta chain) was documented in a study of beta chain features in type 1 diabetes. Study-wide results and limits: The study found moderately but significantly shorter TCRB CDR3s in all four CD4+ subsets of Type 1 diabetes patients.

Notes on this clone: The antigen is not known.

The isolated RNA, all of it, was reverse transcribed, so expressed TCRB transcripts were what got sequenced. Repertoires were generated with immunoSEQ multiplex PCR, while TCRdb's copy carries only in-frame clones and drops some. Of about 150,000 clones listed, approximately 13% are singletons. The CDR3 is made up of 14 amino acids. Germline CDR1 reads MNHEY; CDR2 reads SVGAGI. With 6 bases clipped from V and 1 base from J, the junction kept 4 bases outside the gene matches. The receptor was isolated from a man aged 18 to 30 with type 1 diabetes. The V and J genes are TRBV6-5 and TRBJ1-1; TRBD1 matches at 8 bases. Material for sequencing was central memory CD4+ T cells from blood. CDR3 sequence reads: CASSTGGQNTEAFF. The CDR3 DNA is TGTGCCAGCAGCACAGGGGGACAGAACACTGAAGCTTTCTTT.